The 22 T cell receptor beta chains below come from one sample, sequenced in a study of cytomegalovirus exposure and HLA in healthy donors. 60 Vbeta and 13 Jbeta primers were used in PCR. Data came from immunoSEQ multiplex PCR; TCRdb stores just in-frame clones and leaves some out. The sample contains 150,000 to 200,000 clones, more than 75% of which appear only once. Sample: PBMCs. These receptors were obtained from a male donor in good health and CMV-seronegative.

This rearrangement joins TRBV13 to TRBJ2-5, with TRBD2 matching 9 bases. The tail of the sequence fits TRBJ2-7 better, so the J call may be wrong. The CDR3 is 17 residues long. The germline CDR1 and CDR2 sequences are PRHDT and FYEKMQ (reference sequence). CDR3 sequence reads: CASRRLAGHLTGDEQYF. CDR3 nucleotide sequence: TGTGCCAGCCGCCGGCTAGCGGGACACCTAACCGGCGACGAGCAGTACTTC.

This clone was seen a single time. The J gene is TRBJ2-2, the V gene TRBV9; 7 nucleotides align to TRBD2. Losses at the gene ends were 4 bases for V and 0 bases for J; bases not matched to a gene: 3. This CDR3 has 15 amino acids. Germline CDR1 is SGDLS and CDR2 is YYNGEE. CDR3 amino acids: CASSPGTTNTGELFF. The DNA of the CDR3 is TGTGCCAGCAGCCCCGGGACTACGAACACCGGGGAGCTGTTTTTT.

V gene TRBV14 combines with J gene TRBJ2-7; TRBD2 matches 10 bases. CDR3 length: 15 amino acids. Germline V CDR1 and CDR2: SGHDN, FVKESK. J lost 6 bases, V lost 4 bases, and 9 bases had no gene match. CDR3 loop: CASSPRLAGLSEQYF. The CDR3 coding sequence is TGTGCCAGCAGCCCCCGACTAGCGGGTCTCTCCGAGCAGTACTTC. Looking up the rest from reference TRBV14 and TRBJ2-7 gives the full variable domain: EAGVTQFPSHSVIEKGQTVTLRCDPISGHDNLYWYRRVMGKEIKFLLHFVKESKQDESGMPNNRFLAERTGGTYSTLKVQPAELEDSGVYFCASSPRLAGLSEQYFGPGTRLTVT.

This clone has more than one count but fewer than ten. CDR3 sequence (DNA): TGTGCCAGCAAAGCGGACAGGGGGGCCAATCAGCCCCAGCATTTT. This gives the protein CASKADRGANQPQHF. The chain has TRBV2 and TRBJ1-5, with 10 bases fitting TRBD1. The CDR3 extends over 15 amino acids. V shed 7 bases and J 3 bases; nucleotides not matched to a gene: 6. Germline V CDR1 and CDR2: SNHLY, FYNNEI.

The rearrangement joins TRBV5-1 to TRBJ1-1, with a tentative D call TRBD1 (6 bases). The length of the CDR3 is 12 residues. Between the trimmed V and J ends, which lost 4 bases and 8 bases, there was a span of 12 bases. Looked up from germline, CDR1 is SGHRS and CDR2 is YFSETQ. The CDR3, as DNA: TGCGCCAGCAGCGCTGACAGGAAGGAAGCTTTCTTT. Translation: CASSADRKEAFF.

The chain couples TRBV4-3 to TRBJ1-1; a weak D match, TRBD1 (5 bases). The CDR3 has 16 residues. V gave up 0 bases and J gave up 4 bases, with 15 bases separating them. The V gene's germline CDR1 is LGHNA and CDR2 YSLEER. The CDR3, as DNA: TGCGCCAGCAGCCAAGATAATAGGGGTCCGGGCACTGAAGCTTTCTTT. This gives the protein CASSQDNRGPGTEAFF.

This clone occurred a few times. The V call is TRBV5-8, the J call TRBJ1-3; a possible D gene is TRBD1 (5 bases). The germline CDR1 and CDR2 sequences are SGHTS and YDEGEE. V lost 0 bases, J lost 3 bases, and 10 bases lay in between. The CDR3 is 15 residues long. CDR3 DNA: TGTGCCAGCAGCTTGGTTAGGGGAAATGGAAACACCATATATTTT. This codes for CASSLVRGNGNTIYF. Full variable domain (remainder filled in from reference TRBV5-8 and TRBJ1-3): EAGVTQSPTHLIKTRGQQATLRCSPISGHTSVYWYQQALGLGLQFLLWYDEGEERNRGNFPPRFSGRQFPNYSSELNVNALELEDSALYLCASSLVRGNGNTIYFGEGSWLTVV.

The V gene is TRBV2, the J gene TRBJ2-1; 9 positions match TRBD2. The V gene's germline CDR1 is SNHLY and CDR2 FYNNEI. The CDR3 sequence is 14 residues long. The junction had 5 bases not matched to a gene; V was cut back by 4 bases and J by 7 bases. The CDR3 bases are TGTGCCAGCAGTGCATGGAGCGGGAGGAATGAGCAGTTCTTC. It translates to CASSAWSGRNEQFF.

V and J are TRBV19 and TRBJ1-4; 7 positions agree with TRBD1. Trimming at V came to 2 bases and at J to 4 bases, leaving 1 base not matched to a gene. The CDR3 sequence is 14 residues long. From germline, CDR1 is LNHDA and CDR2 SQIVND (reference sequence). CDR3 residues: CASSISGGNEKLFF. CDR3 nucleotide sequence: TGTGCCAGTAGTATATCAGGGGGTAATGAAAAACTGTTTTTT.

The chain couples TRBV21-1 to TRBJ2-2; whether TRBD1, the table's D call, matches the DNA was not checked. TRBV21-1 is a listed pseudogene. This CDR3 contains 16 residues. The CDR3 nucleotides read TGTGCCAGCAGCAAACCGGGACAGGAGGCCACCGGGGAGCTGTTTTTT. Protein sequence: CASSKPGQEATGELFF.

The rearrangement joins TRBV28 to TRBJ2-7; 7 positions match TRBD2. The J segment lost 0 bases and the V segment lost 2 bases, leaving 13 bases of the junction unmatched. This CDR3 comprises 18 residues. Germline values: CDR1 MDHEN, CDR2 SYDVKM. CDR3 DNA sequence: TGTGCCAGCAGTTTAATACCTAGCGGCGCCCCAAGCTCCTACGAGCAGTACTTC. This sequence encodes CASSLIPSGAPSSYEQYF.

CDR3 nucleotides: TGTGCCAGCAGTACCTCGGACAGGTATGACACTGAAGCTTTCTTT. Residues: CASSTSDRYDTEAFF. The chain recombines TRBV27 with TRBJ1-1, with 7 bases matching TRBD1. Trimming cost V 5 bases and J 3 bases; bases outside gene matches: 9. The CDR3 runs to 15 residues. Germline V lookup: CDR1 MNHEY, CDR2 SMNVEV (reference sequence).

This clone was counted a single time. This chain uses TRBV5-6 with TRBJ1-4; 8 nucleotides match TRBD1. CDR1 and CDR2 (germline): SGHDT, YYEEEE. Unmatched junction bases numbered 7, after V lost 4 bases and J lost 5 bases. The CDR3 consists of 15 residues. CDR3 sequence (DNA): TGTGCCAGCAGCCTCTACGGACAGGGCAATGAAAAACTGTTTTTT. It is translated as CASSLYGQGNEKLFF. The whole variable domain, filled in from reference TRBV5-6 and TRBJ1-4, reads DAGVTQSPTHLIKTRGQQVTLRCSPKSGHDTVSWYQQALGQGPQFIFQYYEEEERQRGNFPDRFSGHQFPNYSSELNVNALLLGDSALYLCASSLYGQGNEKLFFGSGTQLSVL.

The rearrangement links TRBV5-6 to TRBJ1-1; the match to TRBD1 covers 10 bases. Germline loops: CDR1 SGHDT, CDR2 YYEEEE. The V gene end was trimmed by 5 bases and the J gene end by 6 bases; junction bases not matched to a gene: 7. The CDR3 covers 14 residues. The CDR3 region has the DNA TGTGCCAGCAGAATGACGGGACAGGGGCCTGAAGCTTTCTTT. Translation: CASRMTGQGPEAFF.

J is TRBJ1-5 and V is TRBV9, with D maybe TRBD1 (5 bases). V lost 0 bases and J lost 7, with 14 bases in between. The CDR3 loop spans 15 amino acids. The V gene's germline CDR1 is SGDLS and CDR2 YYNGEE. The CDR3 spells CASSVGAGQDQPQHF. The CDR3, as DNA: TGTGCCAGCAGCGTAGGGGCAGGGCAAGACCAGCCCCAGCATTTT.

This chain uses TRBV5-4 with TRBJ1-3; D is possibly TRBD1 (5 bases). This CDR3 is 15 amino acids long. Germline-derived CDR1 and CDR2 are SGHNT and YYREEE (reference sequence). Trimming removed 4 bases from V and 0 bases from J, with 11 bases in between. The CDR3 spells CASSIDSLSGNTIYF. The CDR3 bases are TGTGCCAGCAGCATAGACAGCCTCTCTGGAAACACCATATATTTT.

This chain connects TRBV5-6 to TRBJ1-2; no clear D gene. The CDR3 totals 16 residues. With 1 base removed from V and 0 bases from J, the gap between germline ends came to 13 bases. Germline loops: CDR1 SGHDT, CDR2 YYEEEE. CDR3 loop: CASSLIPGSSNYGYTF. In DNA form, the CDR3 reads TGTGCCAGCAGCTTGATCCCAGGATCATCTAACTATGGCTACACCTTC.

The rearrangement uses TRBV7-8 and TRBJ2-3, with a weak D call TRBD2 (6 bases). The V gene lost 5 bases and the J gene lost 6 bases, with 18 bases spanning the gap. CDR3 length equals 15 residues. Germline V CDR1 and CDR2: SGHVS, FQNEAQ. The CDR3 reads CASSGGTGGLDTQYF. The CDR3 bases are TGTGCCAGCAGCGGCGGGACTGGGGGGTTGGATACGCAGTATTTT.

Only one count was recorded for this clone. The rearrangement uses TRBV11-2 and TRBJ2-7; no firm D call. The germline V and J ends were trimmed by 4 bases and 9 bases, with 16 bases remaining between them. The CDR3 sequence is 13 residues long. CDR1 and CDR2 (germline): SGHAT, FQNNGV. For the CDR3, the DNA is TGTGCCAGCAGCTCACGCCAAAGCGTGGGGCAGTACTTC. It yields the protein CASSSRQSVGQYF.

This clone was found a few times. For the CDR3, the DNA is TGTGCCAGCAGCCCCTCAGGGTATGGGGCCAAAAACATTCAGTACTTC. Protein: CASSPSGYGAKNIQYF. The gene calls are TRBV7-9 and TRBJ2-4; maybe TRBD1 (5 bases). Germline-derived CDR1 and CDR2 are SEHNR and FQNEAQ (reference sequence). V lost 5 bases to trimming and J lost 1 base, with 15 bases between them. This CDR3 has 16 amino acids.

To note about this clone: The junction and the germline gene differ at one end; a read error may be behind it. This chain joins TRBV7-7 and TRBJ2-1; D possibly corresponds to TRBD2 (6 bases). The CDR3 consists of 13 residues. CDR1 is SSHAT and CDR2 is FNYEAQ in the germline V gene (reference sequence). This CDR3 reads CASSIGLNNEQFF. The DNA of the CDR3 is TGTGCTAGCAGCATAGGACTAAACAATGAGCAGTTCTTC.

V and J are TRBV19 and TRBJ2-6; 8 nucleotides align to TRBD2. V dropped 3 bases and J dropped 3; count of bases not matched to a gene: 7. Germline assignment: CDR1 LNHDA and CDR2 SQIVND (reference sequence). The CDR3 consists of 17 residues. The CDR3 sequence is CASSIFGRVGGANVLTF. In nucleotides, the CDR3 is TGTGCCAGTAGTATTTTCGGGAGGGTAGGTGGGGCCAACGTCCTGACTTTC.